One and the same sample provided the 17 T cell receptor beta chains below, sequenced in a study of control samples from healthy donors and cancer patients. Libraries were prepared by immunoSEQ multiplex PCR; TCRdb keeps only in-frame clonotypes and omits some of them. This table has tens of thousands of clones, 85% to 90% appearing once. The sample was blood. These receptors all stem from a man between 45 and 60 years old in good health.

This clone was found once. CDR3 sequence (DNA): TGCAGTGCTAGTAAGAGACAGCTGGAAAAACTGTTTTTT. Translation gives CSASKRQLEKLFF. The genes are TRBV20-1 and TRBJ1-4; TRBD1 might be the D (5 bases). The CDR3 totals 13 residues. V was cut by 3 bases and J by 8 bases, with 13 bases left in between. Looked up from germline, CDR1 is DFQATT and CDR2 is SNEGSKA (reference sequence).

This clone was observed a few times. The J gene is TRBJ1-3, the V gene TRBV4-1, with D perhaps matching TRBD1 (6 bases). The CDR3 contains 17 residues. Between the trimmed V and J ends, which lost 4 bases and 3 bases, there was a span of 19 bases. CDR1 and CDR2 (germline): MGHRA, YSYEKL. CDR3 amino acids: CASSPTGDSSLGNTIYF. The CDR3 DNA reads TGCGCCAGCAGCCCGACAGGAGATTCTTCACTTGGAAACACCATATATTTT.

The chain combines TRBV14 with TRBJ2-5; D may match TRBD1 or TRBD2 (7 bases each). From germline, CDR1 is SGHDN and CDR2 FVKESK. The CDR3 runs to 15 residues. Trimming pared 1 base from V and 5 bases from J, leaving 14 bases between. The CDR3 coding sequence is TGTGCCAGCAGCCAAGCGCAGGGGGGGGTGGAGACCCAGTACTTC. Translation: CASSQAQGGVETQYF.

This clone was observed a handful of times. The J gene is TRBJ2-2, the V gene TRBV18; TRBD1 matches 7 bases. V was clipped by 3 bases and J by 0 bases; unmatched bases: 1. The CDR3 has 15 residues. CDR1 KGHSH and CDR2 LQKENI come from the germline V gene. In DNA, the CDR3 is TGTGCCAGCTCACCGGACAGGACGAACACCGGGGAGCTGTTTTTT. It codes for CASSPDRTNTGELFF.

Note on this clone: The junction shows a germline mismatch at one end, possibly a read error. V and J are TRBV6-1 and TRBJ2-7, with D possibly matching TRBD2 (5 bases). This CDR3 comprises 13 residues. CDR1 MNHNS and CDR2 SASEGT come from the germline V gene. The CDR3 loop is CASSEGRDYEQYF. The CDR3 DNA reads TGTGCCAGCAGCGAAGGTCGGGACTACGAGCAGTACTTC.

CDR3 in amino acids: CSVTGGTYNEQFF. Here the CDR3 DNA reads TGCAGCGTAACGGGGGGCACCTACAATGAGCAGTTCTTC. The genes are TRBV29-1 and TRBJ2-1, with D possibly TRBD2 on 7 matching bases. V dropped 6 bases and J dropped 2 bases, with 11 bases sitting between them. Germline values: CDR1 SQVTM, CDR2 ANQGSEA. The CDR3 contains 13 residues.

The chain uses TRBV5-6 and TRBJ1-2; 8 bases line up with TRBD1. The V gene's germline CDR1 is SGHDT and CDR2 YYEEEE. After removal of 5 bases from V and 11 bases from J, the junction contained 8 bases not matched to a gene. This CDR3 is built from 12 residues. In nucleotides, the CDR3 is TGTGCCAGCAGTCCTGGACAGGGCGGTTACACCTTC. This sequence encodes CASSPGQGGYTF.

The chain uses TRBV6-4 and TRBJ2-1; 8 bases are shared with TRBD2. Germline V gene sequence: CDR1 MRHNA, CDR2 SNTAGT. Losses at the gene ends were 3 bases for V and 5 bases for J; bases not matched to a gene: 3. This CDR3 region has 14 residues. The DNA for the CDR3 is TGTGCCAGCAGTGAGCGGGGGGAAAACAATGAGCAGTTCTTC. As protein: CASSERGENNEQFF.

CDR3 DNA sequence: TGTGCCAGCAGGGGGGATAGCAATCAGCCCCAGCATTTT. Translation gives CASRGDSNQPQHF. The chain joins TRBV2 to TRBJ1-5; a weak D match, TRBD1 (5 bases). V lost 6 bases to trimming and J lost 0 bases, with 6 bases between them. Germline CDR1 reads SNHLY; CDR2 reads FYNNEI. The CDR3 extends over 13 amino acids.

V and J are TRBV6-6 and TRBJ1-6; 9 bases line up with TRBD1. J was trimmed by 7 bases and V by 7 bases; bases with no gene match: 5. From germline, CDR1 is MNHNY and CDR2 SVGAGI (reference sequence). The CDR3 runs 14 residues. This CDR3 reads CASNAGTGNSPLHF. The DNA for the CDR3 is TGTGCCAGCAACGCCGGGACAGGGAATTCACCCCTCCACTTT.

This chain connects TRBV10-2 to TRBJ2-7; TRBD1 agrees at 8 bases. V lost 7 bases, J lost 2 bases, and 4 bases stayed unmatched. CDR3 length equals 13 residues. Germline loops: CDR1 WSHSY, CDR2 SAAADI. In DNA, the CDR3 is TGCGCCAGCACGCGGACAGGGACCTACGAGCAGTACTTC. It codes for CASTRTGTYEQYF.

V and J are TRBV9 and TRBJ2-3; 7 bases line up with TRBD2. CDR1 SGDLS and CDR2 YYNGEE come from the germline V gene. With V trimmed by 5 bases and J by 1 base, 7 bases remained unmatched. This CDR3 has 15 amino acids. CDR3 loop: CASSVLSGGTDTQYF. Written as DNA, the CDR3 is TGTGCCAGCAGTGTCCTAAGCGGGGGCACAGATACGCAGTATTTT.

The chain combines TRBV19 with TRBJ2-3; 7 nucleotides agree with TRBD2. J was trimmed by 1 base and V by 11 bases; bases with no gene match: 18. Germline CDR1 reads LNHDA; CDR2 reads SQIVND (reference sequence). This CDR3 spans 17 amino acids. CDR3 residues: CACSRGNPYGGTDTQYF. The CDR3 coding sequence is TGTGCCTGTTCGCGGGGGAATCCCTACGGCGGCACAGATACGCAGTATTTT.

As regards this clone: The identical CDR3 is also encoded by other nucleotide sequences in the sample. The V and J genes are TRBV5-1 and TRBJ2-3; no firm D call. Germline CDR1 and CDR2: SGHRS and YFSETQ. The ends were cut back, 2 bases at V and 3 bases at J, with 7 bases in the middle. The CDR3 covers 13 residues. The CDR3 spells CASSLGRTDTQYF. The CDR3 nucleotides are TGCGCCAGCAGCTTAGGTAGGACAGATACGCAGTATTTT.

V is TRBV18 and J is TRBJ2-1; TRBD2 is a possible D gene (6 bases). V shed 3 bases and J shed 4 bases, with 13 bases lying between them. CDR1 is KGHSH, CDR2 LQKENI, per germline. This CDR3 is built from 15 residues. The chain's CDR3 is CASSPYAGQYNEQFF. Here the CDR3 DNA reads TGTGCCAGCTCACCTTATGCGGGGCAATACAATGAGCAGTTCTTC.

The V gene is TRBV13, the J gene TRBJ1-1; D not resolved. The CDR3 has 15 residues. CDR1 and CDR2 from the germline V gene are PRHDT and FYEKMQ (reference sequence). V lost 4 bases, J lost 2 bases, and 14 bases lay in between. This chain's CDR3 is CASSSTLGVNTEAFF. The CDR3 coding sequence is TGTGCCAGCAGCTCAACCTTGGGCGTTAACACTGAAGCTTTCTTT.

The rearrangement joins TRBV9 to TRBJ2-2, with TRBD1 identical over 7 bases. The ends lost 4 bases at V and 1 base at J; junction bases unmatched: 1. CDR1 and CDR2 (germline): SGDLS, YYNGEE. The CDR3 sequence is 14 residues long. The CDR3 region has the DNA TGTGCCAGCAGCCGGACAGGGAACACCGGGGAGCTGTTTTTT. Its translation is CASSRTGNTGELFF.